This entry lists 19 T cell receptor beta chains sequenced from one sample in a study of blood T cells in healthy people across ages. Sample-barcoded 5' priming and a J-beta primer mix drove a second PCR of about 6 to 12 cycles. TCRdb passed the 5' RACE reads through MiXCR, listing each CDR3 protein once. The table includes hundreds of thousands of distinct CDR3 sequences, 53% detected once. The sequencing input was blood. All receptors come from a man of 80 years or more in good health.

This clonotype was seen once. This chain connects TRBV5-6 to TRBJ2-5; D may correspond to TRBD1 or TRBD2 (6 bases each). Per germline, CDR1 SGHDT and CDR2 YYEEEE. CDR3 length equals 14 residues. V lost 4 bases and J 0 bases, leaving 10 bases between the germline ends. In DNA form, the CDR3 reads TGTGCCAGCAGCAGGGGGGCAGACCAAGAGACCCAGTACTTC. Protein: CASSRGADQETQYF.

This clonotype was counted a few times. Here the CDR3 reads CASSLGQGGIYEQYF. In nucleotides, the CDR3 is TGTGCCAGCAGCTTGGGACAGGGGGGGATCTACGAGCAGTACTTC. The chain uses TRBV11-3 and TRBJ2-4; 11 nucleotides match TRBD1. The DNA end lines up better with TRBJ2-7; the J call may be wrong. The CDR3 runs 15 residues. From germline, CDR1 is SGHNT and CDR2 YENEEA.

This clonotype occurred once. The CDR3 here is CASSSWAGVEDQPQHF. CDR3 sequence (DNA): TGTGCCAGCAGTTCCTGGGCCGGGGTGGAGGATCAGCCCCAGCATTTT. The chain employs TRBV27 and TRBJ1-5; D call uncertain. The germline V gene has CDR1 MNHEY and CDR2 SMNVEV (reference sequence). V lost 4 bases and J 5 bases, leaving 18 bases between the germline ends. The CDR3 is 16 amino acids.

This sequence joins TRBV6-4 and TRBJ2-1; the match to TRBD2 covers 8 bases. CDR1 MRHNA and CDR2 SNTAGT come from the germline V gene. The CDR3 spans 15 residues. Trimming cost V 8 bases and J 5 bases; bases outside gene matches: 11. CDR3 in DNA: TGTGCCAGCTCTGTGGGCGGGAGGTGGAACAATGAGCAGTTCTTC. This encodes CASSVGGRWNNEQFF.

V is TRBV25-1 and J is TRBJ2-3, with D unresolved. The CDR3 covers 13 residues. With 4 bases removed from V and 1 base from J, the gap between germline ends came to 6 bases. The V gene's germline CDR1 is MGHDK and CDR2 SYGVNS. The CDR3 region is CASSAPGTDTQYF. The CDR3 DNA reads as TGTGCCAGCAGTGCCCCGGGCACAGATACGCAGTATTTT.

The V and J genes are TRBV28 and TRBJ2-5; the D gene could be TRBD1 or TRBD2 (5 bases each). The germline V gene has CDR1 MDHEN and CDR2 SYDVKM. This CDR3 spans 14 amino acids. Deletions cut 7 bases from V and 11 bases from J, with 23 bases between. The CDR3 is CASTKRGSLPRQYF. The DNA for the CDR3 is TGTGCCAGCACTAAGAGGGGATCCCTTCCACGGCAGTACTTC.

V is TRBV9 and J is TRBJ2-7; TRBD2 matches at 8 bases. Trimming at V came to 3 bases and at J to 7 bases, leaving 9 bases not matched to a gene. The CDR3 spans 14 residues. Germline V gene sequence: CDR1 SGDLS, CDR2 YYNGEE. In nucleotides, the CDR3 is TGTGCCAGCAGCGCCGGGACTAGGCCTCTGGAGCAGTACTTC. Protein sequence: CASSAGTRPLEQYF.

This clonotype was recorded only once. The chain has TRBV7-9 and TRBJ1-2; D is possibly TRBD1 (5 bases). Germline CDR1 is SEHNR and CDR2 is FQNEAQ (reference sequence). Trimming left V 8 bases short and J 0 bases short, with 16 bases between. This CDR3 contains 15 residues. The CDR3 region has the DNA TGTGCCAGCTATACAACAGGATTAGCTAACTATGGCTACACCTTC. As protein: CASYTTGLANYGYTF.

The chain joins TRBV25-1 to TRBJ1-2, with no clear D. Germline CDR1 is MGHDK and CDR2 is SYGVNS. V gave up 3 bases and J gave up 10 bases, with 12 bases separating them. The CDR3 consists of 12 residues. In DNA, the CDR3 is TGTGCCAGCAGTGAGTCGCAGAGGTCCTACACCTTC. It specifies CASSESQRSYTF.

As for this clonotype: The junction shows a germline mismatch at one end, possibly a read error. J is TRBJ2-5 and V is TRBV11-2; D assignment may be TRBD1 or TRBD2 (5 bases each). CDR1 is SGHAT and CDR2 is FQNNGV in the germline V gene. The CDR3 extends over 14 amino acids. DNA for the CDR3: TGTGCCAGCAACTTAGGCCGGGGCGGCGAGACCCAGTACTTC. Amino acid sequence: CASNLGRGGETQYF.

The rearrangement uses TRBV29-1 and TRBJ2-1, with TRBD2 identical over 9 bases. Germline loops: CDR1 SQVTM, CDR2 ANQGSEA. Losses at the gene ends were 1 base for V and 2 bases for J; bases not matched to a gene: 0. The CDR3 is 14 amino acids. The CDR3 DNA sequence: TGCAGCGTTGAAGTAGCGGGAGCCTACAATGAGCAGTTCTTC. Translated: CSVEVAGAYNEQFF.

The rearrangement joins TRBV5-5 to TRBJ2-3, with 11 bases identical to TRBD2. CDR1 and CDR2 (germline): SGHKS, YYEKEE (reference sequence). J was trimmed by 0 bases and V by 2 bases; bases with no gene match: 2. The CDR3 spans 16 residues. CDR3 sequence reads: CASSLVAGGSTDTQYF. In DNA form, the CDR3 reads TGTGCCAGCAGCTTAGTAGCGGGAGGGAGCACAGATACGCAGTATTTT. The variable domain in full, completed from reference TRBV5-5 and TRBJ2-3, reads DAGVTQSPTHLIKTRGQQVTLRCSPISGHKSVSWYQQVLGQGPQFIFQYYEKEERGRGNFPDRFSARQFPNYSSELNVNALLLGDSALYLCASSLVAGGSTDTQYFGPGTRLTVL.

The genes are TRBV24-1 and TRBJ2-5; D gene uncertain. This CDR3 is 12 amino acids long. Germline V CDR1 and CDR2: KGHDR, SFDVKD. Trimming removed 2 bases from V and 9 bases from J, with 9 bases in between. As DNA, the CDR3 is TGTGCCACCAGTGATTCCCTCGAGCCCCAGTACTTC. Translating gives CATSDSLEPQYF.

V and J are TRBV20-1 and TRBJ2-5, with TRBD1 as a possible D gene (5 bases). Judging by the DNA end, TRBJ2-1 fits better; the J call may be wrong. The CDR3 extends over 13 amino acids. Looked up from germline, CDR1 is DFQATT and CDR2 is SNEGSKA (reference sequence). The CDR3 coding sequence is TGCAGTGCTAGTCAAGGGGTCCAAGAGACCCAGTTCTTC. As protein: CSASQGVQETQFF.

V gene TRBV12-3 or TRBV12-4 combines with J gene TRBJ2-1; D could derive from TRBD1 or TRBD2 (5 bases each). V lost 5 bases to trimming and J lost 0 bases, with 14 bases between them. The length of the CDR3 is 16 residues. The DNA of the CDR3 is TGTGCCAGCAGTCAAAGAGCAGGGAGCTCCTACAATGAGCAGTTCTTC. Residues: CASSQRAGSSYNEQFF.

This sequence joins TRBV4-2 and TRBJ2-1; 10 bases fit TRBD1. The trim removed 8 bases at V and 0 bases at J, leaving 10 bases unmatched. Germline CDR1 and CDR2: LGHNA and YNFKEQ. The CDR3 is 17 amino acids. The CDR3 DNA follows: TGTGCCAGCCGGGGGGACAGGGGACGCGGCTCCTACAATGAGCAGTTCTTC. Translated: CASRGDRGRGSYNEQFF.

CDR3 sequence: CATSDSANYGYTF. CDR3 coding DNA: TGTGCCACCAGTGACTCAGCTAACTATGGCTACACCTTC. The chain carries TRBV24-1 and TRBJ1-2; D gene uncertain. The CDR3 length is 13 residues. Germline V gene lookup returns CDR1 KGHDR and CDR2 SFDVKD. Trimming removed 4 bases from V and 0 bases from J, with 5 bases in between.

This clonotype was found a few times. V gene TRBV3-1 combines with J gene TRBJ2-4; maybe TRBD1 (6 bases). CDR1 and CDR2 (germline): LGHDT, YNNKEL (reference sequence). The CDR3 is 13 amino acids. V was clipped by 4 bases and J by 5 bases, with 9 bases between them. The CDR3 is CASSRAGENIQYF. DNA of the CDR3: TGTGCCAGCAGCCGGGCAGGGGAAAACATTCAGTACTTC. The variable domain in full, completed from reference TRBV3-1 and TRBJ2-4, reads DTAVSQTPKYLVTQMGNDKSIKCEQNLGHDTMYWYKQDSKKFLKIMFSYNNKELIINETVPNRFSPKSPDKAHLNLHINSLELGDSAVYFCASSRAGENIQYFGAGTRLSVL.

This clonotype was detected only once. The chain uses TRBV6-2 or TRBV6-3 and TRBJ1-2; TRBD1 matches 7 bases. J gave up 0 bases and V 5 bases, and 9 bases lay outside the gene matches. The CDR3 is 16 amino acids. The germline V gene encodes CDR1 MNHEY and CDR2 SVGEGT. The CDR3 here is CASSMDRKSTNYGYTF. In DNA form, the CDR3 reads TGTGCCAGCAGTATGGACAGGAAGTCGACTAACTATGGCTACACCTTC.